This T cell receptor (beta chain) is drawn from a study of cytomegalovirus exposure and HLA in healthy donors. V was pared by 5 bases and J by 0 bases, with 2 bases of the junction left unmatched. The germline gives CDR1 SGHTA, CDR2 FQGNSA. The length of the CDR3 is 17 residues. Both 60 Vbeta primers and 13 Jbeta primers went into the PCR. Sequenced by immunoSEQ multiplex PCR; TCRdb stores in-frame clones only, minus some. The sample shows 80,000 to 100,000 clones, 55% to 85% of them seen only once. Input material: PBMCs. This clonotype was obtained from a woman aged 18 to 35 in good health and CMV-seropositive. V and J are TRBV7-2 and TRBJ2-2; 14 bases fit TRBD2. CDR3 in DNA: TGTGCCAGCAGCCCGACTAGCGGGAGGGCGAACACCGGGGAGCTGTTTTTT. It is translated as CASSPTSGRANTGELFF.